The T cell receptor beta chain under discussion was sequenced for a study of shared clonotypes between healthy human individuals. Sequencing was at deep level. In the authors' workflow: ImmunoSEQ output lacked quality scores and full-length reads, limiting matched filtering. Generated by immunoSEQ multiplex PCR, the TCRdb table keeps only in-frame clones and is missing some. Clone size and V and J calls were adopted from that table, with D and trimming inferred from the DNA. The table has about a million clones, approximately 80% seen once. Deletions cut 7 bases from V and 1 base from J, with 13 bases between. This CDR3 has 14 amino acids. Germline V gene lookup returns CDR1 SGHTA and CDR2 FQGNSA.

This clonotype was obtained from a man aged 18 to 35 in good health. Some clones in this sample may be carry-over from other donors' samples. Sequences were obtained from memory CD4+ T cells from PBMCs. The subset: CD45RA-negative fraction. The V call is TRBV7-2, the J call TRBJ2-5, with D hard to call. The CDR3 loop reads CASTPSSRQETQYF. In DNA form, the CDR3 reads TGTGCCAGCACCCCTTCGAGCCGCCAAGAGACCCAGTACTTC.